The present T cell receptor (beta chain) was sequenced within a study of T cell responses to AZD1222 COVID-19 vaccine. Method: immunoSEQ multiplex PCR; TCRdb's copy keeps in-frame clones and lacks some. In the table there are about 84,000 clones, around 90% of which are singletons. CDR3 length: 13 residues. V was cut by 5 bases and J by 6 bases, with 14 bases left in between. Germline-derived CDR1 and CDR2 are SGHTA and FQGNSA. This sample comprised peripheral blood, obtained 28 days after the second AZD1222 dose. This clonotype was obtained from an adult who received the AZD1222 COVID-19 vaccine. The V gene is TRBV7-2, the J gene TRBJ2-7, with D hard to call. The CDR3 reads CASSGRSNGEQYF. Written as DNA, the CDR3 is TGTGCCAGCAGCGGACGTAGTAATGGCGAGCAGTACTTC.